This T cell receptor beta chain was identified in a study of blood T cell repertoires in COVID-19. Study at large: The United States, Italy and Spain supplied acute and convalescent COVID-19 samples. T cells, B-cell-depleted T cells, or PBMCs provided the cDNA or gDNA that served as material.

After removal of 0 bases from V and 6 bases from J, the junction contained 6 bases not matched to a gene. Germline V CDR1 and CDR2: SGHRS, YFSETQ. CDR3 size: 15 residues. Original methodology: Quantification of nucleated cells was approximated via reference gene primer amplification. The table came from immunoSEQ multiplex PCR; TCRdb's copy has only in-frame clones and leaves some out. V, J and clone size are taken as reported in that table, and D and trimming were inferred from the DNA itself. The sample yields some 180,000 clones, 85% to 90% seen once. The source material was PBMCs or T cells enriched from blood (not recorded which). This TCR came from a woman in her forties in a cohort exposed to, infected with or recovered from COVID-19 (not recorded which). J is TRBJ1-2 and V is TRBV5-1; TRBD1 matches at 9 bases. DNA of the CDR3: TGCGCCAGCAGCTTGGGGACAGGGGACCTAGATGGCTACACCTTC. As protein: CASSLGTGDLDGYTF.